This T cell receptor (beta chain) emerged from a study of blood T cells in healthy people across ages. CDR1 is DFQATT and CDR2 is SNEGSKA in the germline V gene (reference sequence). This CDR3 is 17 amino acids long. V lost 4 bases and J lost 2; bases outside the gene matches: 16. Primers used in a second PCR of about 7 to 12 cycles were a sample-barcoded 5' primer and a J-beta primer mix. TCRdb reanalysed the 5' RACE reads using MiXCR and keeps one entry per CDR3 protein. The table records 650,000 to 800,000 distinct CDR3 sequences, over 40% of them present only once. This rearrangement joins TRBV20-1 to TRBJ2-5; 7 positions agree with TRBD2. Material for sequencing was blood. This TCR was recovered from an elderly woman in good health. CDR3 loop: CSATSYRRGEFQETQYF. The CDR3 DNA reads as TGCAGTGCTACATCATACCGTCGGGGGGAGTTTCAAGAGACCCAGTACTTC.